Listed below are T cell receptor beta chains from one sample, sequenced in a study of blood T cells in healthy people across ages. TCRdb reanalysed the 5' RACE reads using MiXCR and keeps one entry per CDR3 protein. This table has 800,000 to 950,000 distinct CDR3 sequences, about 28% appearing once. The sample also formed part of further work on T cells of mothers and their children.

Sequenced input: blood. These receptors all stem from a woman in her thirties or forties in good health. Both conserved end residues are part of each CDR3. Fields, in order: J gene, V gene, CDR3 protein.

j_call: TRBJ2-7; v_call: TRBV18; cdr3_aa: CASPPMSPNYEQYF
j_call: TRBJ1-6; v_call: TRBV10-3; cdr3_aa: CAISELQVNSPLHF
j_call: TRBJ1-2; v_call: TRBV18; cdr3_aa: CASSLSEGANYGYTF
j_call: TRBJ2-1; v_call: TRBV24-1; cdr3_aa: CATSDPTDSLYNEQFF
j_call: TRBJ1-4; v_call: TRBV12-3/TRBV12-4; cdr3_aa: CASRGTTTNEKLFF
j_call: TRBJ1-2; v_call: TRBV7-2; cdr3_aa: CASSLNVATSYGYTF
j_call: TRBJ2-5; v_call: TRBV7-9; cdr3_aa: CASSKRMRGGAETQYF
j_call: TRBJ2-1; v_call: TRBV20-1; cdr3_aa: CSALKDGENPWSSEQFF
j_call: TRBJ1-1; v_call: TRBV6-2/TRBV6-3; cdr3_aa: CASSYSRDGEAFF
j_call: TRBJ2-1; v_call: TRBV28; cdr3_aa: CASSLGGAGQSEQFF
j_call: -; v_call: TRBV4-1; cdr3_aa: CASGQVYSAYEQYF
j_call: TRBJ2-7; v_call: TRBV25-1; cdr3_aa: CASSELPTSYEQYF
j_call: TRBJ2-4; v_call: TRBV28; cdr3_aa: CANKVGGGAKNIQYF
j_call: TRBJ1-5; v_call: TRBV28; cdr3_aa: CASSRTGGLSQPQHF
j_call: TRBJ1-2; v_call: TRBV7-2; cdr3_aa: CASSPSGGWGGYGYTF
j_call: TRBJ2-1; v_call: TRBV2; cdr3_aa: CASIVVGASGDNWNEQFF
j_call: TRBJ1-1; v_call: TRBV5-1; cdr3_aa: CASSFKTGGNTEAFF
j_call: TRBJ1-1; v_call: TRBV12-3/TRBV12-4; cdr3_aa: CASTPGQGDTEAFF
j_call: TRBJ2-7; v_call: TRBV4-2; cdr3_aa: CASSLQFGGGVRAYEQYF
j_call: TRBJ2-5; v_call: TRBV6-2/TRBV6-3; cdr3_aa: CASSYYHETQYF
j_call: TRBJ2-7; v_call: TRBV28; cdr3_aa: CASSQTTSGAYEQYF
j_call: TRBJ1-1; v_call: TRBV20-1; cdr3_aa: CSARGPGTLEAFF
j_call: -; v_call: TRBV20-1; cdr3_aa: CSALDRPPKSPNIQYF
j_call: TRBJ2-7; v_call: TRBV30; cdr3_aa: CAWSVLSSYEQYF
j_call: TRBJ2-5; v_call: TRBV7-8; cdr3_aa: CASRPHQGFEETQYF
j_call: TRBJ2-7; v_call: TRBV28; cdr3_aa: CASNNSGETYEQYF
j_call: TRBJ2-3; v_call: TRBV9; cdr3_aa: CASSAKGTDTQYF
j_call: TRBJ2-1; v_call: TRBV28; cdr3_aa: CTSSNLGGPSYNEQFF
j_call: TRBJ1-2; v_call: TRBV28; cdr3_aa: CASEIGGNYGYTF
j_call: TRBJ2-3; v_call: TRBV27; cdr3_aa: CASSLPAGGTDTQYF
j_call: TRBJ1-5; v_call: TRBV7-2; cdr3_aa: CASSATGQAYNQPQHF
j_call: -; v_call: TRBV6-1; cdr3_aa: CASSHRVGPHYEQYF
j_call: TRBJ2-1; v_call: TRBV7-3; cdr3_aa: CASSLDRENNEQFF
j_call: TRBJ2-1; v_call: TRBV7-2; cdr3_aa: CASSSLLLRNEQFF
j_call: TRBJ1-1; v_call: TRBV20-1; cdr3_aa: CSAPRTGGKEAFF
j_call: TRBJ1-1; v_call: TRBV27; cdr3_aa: CASSLNRAAIGVEAFF